The clone carrying this T cell receptor (beta chain) was seen a handful of times. Assay used: immunoSEQ multiplex PCR; TCRdb lists only in-frame clones, some missing. The table records some 350,000 clones, around 84% of them present only once. The data were taken from a study of Ad26.COV2.S vaccination and SARS-CoV-2 variants. Treatment denoted: around 19 received Ad26.COV2.S at low or high dose, single or two shots; several received placebo; per-sample allocation not given. Day 63 after the first vaccine or placebo injection was the time point for sampling. Germline CDR1 and CDR2: KGHSH and LQKENI. This CDR3 region has 15 residues. V was cut by 1 base and J by 0 bases, with 8 bases left in between.

The chain uses TRBV18 and TRBJ2-3, with D possibly matching TRBD1 (6 bases). This sequence was found in a person between 18 and 60 years old who received the Ad26.COV2.S COVID-19 vaccine or a placebo. The source material was peripheral blood, sampled in a trial of Ad26.COV2.S vaccine versus placebo. As DNA, the CDR3 is TGTGCCAGCTCACCACAAGACAGGAGCACAGATACGCAGTATTTT. This gives the protein CASSPQDRSTDTQYF.